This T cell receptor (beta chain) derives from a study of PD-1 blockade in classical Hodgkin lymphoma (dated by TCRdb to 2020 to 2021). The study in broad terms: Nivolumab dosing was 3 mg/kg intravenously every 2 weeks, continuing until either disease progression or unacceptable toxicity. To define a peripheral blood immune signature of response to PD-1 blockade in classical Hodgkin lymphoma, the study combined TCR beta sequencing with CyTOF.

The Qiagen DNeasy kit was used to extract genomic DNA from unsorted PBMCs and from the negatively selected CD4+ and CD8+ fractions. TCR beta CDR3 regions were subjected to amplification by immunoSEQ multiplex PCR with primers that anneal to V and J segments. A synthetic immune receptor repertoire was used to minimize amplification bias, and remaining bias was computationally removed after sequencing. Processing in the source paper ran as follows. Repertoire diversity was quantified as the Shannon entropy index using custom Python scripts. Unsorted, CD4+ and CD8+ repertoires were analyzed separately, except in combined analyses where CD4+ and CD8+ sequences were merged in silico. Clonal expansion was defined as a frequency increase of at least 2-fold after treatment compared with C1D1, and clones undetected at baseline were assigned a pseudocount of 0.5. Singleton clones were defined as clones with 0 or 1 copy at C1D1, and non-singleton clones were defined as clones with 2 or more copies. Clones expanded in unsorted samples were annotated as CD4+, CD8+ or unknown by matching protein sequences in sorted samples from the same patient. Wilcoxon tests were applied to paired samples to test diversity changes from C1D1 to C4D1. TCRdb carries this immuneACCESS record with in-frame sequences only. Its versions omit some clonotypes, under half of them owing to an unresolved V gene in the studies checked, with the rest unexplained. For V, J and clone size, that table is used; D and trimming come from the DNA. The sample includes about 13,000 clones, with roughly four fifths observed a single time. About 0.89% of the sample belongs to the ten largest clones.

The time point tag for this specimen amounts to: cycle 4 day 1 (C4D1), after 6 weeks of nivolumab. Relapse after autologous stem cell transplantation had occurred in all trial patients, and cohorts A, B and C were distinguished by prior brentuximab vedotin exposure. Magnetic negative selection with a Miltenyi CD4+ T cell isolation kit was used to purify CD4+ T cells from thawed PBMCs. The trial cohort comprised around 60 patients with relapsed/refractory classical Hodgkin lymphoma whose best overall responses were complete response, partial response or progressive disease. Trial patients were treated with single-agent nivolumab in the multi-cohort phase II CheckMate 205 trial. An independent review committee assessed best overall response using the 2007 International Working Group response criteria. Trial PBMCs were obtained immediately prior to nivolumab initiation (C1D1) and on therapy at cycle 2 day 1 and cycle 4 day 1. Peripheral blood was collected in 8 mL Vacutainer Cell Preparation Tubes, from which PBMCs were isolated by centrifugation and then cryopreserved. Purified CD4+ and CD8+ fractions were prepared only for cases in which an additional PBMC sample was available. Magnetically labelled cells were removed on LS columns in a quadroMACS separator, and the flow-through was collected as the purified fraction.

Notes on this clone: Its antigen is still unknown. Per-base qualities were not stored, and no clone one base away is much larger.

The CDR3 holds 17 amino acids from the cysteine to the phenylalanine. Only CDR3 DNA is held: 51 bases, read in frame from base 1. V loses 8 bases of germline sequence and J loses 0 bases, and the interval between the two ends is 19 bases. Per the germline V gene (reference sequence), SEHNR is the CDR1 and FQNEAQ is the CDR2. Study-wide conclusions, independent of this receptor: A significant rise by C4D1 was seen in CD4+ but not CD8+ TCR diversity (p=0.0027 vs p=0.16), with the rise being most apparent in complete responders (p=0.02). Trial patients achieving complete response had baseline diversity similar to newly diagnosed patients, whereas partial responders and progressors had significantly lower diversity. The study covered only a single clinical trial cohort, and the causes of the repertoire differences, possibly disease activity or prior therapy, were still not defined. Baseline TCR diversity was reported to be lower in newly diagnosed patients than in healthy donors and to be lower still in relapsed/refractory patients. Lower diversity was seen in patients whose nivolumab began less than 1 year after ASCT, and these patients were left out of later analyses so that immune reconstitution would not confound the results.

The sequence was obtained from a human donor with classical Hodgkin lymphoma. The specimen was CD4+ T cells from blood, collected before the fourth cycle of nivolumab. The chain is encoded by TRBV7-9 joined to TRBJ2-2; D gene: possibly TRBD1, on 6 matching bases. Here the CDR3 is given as CASRPQGNVANTGELFF. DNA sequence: TGTGCCAGCCGCCCACAGGGAAATGTCGCGAACACCGGGGAGCTGTTTTTT.